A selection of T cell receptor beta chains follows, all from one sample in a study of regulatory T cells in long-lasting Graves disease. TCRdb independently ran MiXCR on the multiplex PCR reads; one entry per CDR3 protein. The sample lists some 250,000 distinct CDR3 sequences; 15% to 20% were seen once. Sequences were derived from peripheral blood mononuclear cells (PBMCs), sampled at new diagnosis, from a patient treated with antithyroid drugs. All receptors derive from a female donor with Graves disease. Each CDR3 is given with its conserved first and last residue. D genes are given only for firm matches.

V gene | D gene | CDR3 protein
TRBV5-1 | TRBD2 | CASSPARLADRETQYF
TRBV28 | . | CASIQLGLHNEQFF
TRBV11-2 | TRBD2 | CASSPGRLAGGFYNEQFF
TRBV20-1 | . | CSARLRADQPQHF
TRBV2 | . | CASSEGAGYGYTF
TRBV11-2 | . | CASSRHDPRNIQYF
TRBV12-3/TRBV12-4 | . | CASTPGTYEKLFF
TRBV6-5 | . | CASSYLGVTGELFF
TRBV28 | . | CASRKGPSNQPQHF
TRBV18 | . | CASSPLPGVNTEAFF
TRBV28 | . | CASSLRQLYGYTF
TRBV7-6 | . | CASSSGLTRSYEQYF
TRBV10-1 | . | CASSDPVQENTDTQYF
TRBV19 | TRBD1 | CASSPTGTGPLDEQYF
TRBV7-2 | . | CASSSMSNTQYF
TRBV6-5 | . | CASSYGGQPQHF
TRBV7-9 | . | CASSPDGPSYGYTF
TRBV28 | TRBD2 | CASMGLAGGTVEQYF
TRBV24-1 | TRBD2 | CATSAPFGGADTQYF
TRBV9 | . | CASSVDGSGANVLTF
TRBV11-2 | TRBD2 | CASSSSGTSGSQQYF
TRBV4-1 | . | CASSYGPGTYEQYF
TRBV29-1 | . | CSAMSGINEQFF
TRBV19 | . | CASSLTANTGELFF
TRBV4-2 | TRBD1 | CASSPIQGQGLTEAFF
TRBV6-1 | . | CASSAGLGYNEQFF
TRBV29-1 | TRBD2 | CSVVGASGRDSTDTQYF
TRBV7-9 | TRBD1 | CASSFYRDRGRKDSYNEQFF
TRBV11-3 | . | CASSFRASTGELFF
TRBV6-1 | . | CASLRIANTGELFF
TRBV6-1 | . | CASSPLSAADTQYF
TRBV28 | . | CASGEPHEHYGYTF
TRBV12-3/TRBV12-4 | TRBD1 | CASSSTGGYGYTF
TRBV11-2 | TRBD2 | CASSSWASGFTDTQYF
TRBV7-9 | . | CASSLRSGYTDTQYF
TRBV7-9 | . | CASSLVSGGYTF
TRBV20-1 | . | CSARGLSGNTIYF
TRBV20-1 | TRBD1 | CSARGTGFGPSPLHF
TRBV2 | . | CASGTLNEQFF
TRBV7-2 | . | CASSLDGGSLNTEAFF
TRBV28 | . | CASSFVGDPQETQYF
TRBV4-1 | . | CASGAGRNTEAFF
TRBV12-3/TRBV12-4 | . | CASSRNLLSPQHF
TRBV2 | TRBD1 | CASSLDRIIGELFF
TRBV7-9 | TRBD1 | CASSFNSGQGEAFF
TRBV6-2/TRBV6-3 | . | CASRNSRADTQYF
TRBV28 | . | CASSPGVLGGEKLFF
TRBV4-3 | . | CASSQDGGGVGQFF
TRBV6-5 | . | CASSYSIGIPYNEQFF
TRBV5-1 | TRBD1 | CASSSRTGKDEKLFF
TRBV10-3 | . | CASGGGAAEQYF
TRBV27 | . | CAARGDPVESAELFF
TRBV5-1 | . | CASSLEGGGETQYF
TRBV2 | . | CASSEGWGGGVERAFF
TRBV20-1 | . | CSARDGGSSTDTQHF
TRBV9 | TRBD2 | CASSPGLHYEQYF